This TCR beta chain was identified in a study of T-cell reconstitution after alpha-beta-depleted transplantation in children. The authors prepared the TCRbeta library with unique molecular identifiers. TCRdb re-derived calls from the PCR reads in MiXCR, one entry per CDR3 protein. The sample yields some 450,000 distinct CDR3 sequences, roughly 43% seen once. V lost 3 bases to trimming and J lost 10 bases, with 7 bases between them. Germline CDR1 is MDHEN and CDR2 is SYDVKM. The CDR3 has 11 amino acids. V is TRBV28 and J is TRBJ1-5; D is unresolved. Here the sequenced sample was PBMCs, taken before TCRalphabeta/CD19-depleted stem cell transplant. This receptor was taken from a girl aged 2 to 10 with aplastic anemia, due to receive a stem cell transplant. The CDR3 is CASSFGNPQHF. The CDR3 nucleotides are TGTGCCAGCAGTTTCGGGAATCCCCAGCATTTT.